The entry below gives a single T cell receptor beta chain sequence along with its context. In its sample, this clone was seen once. Its binding antigen is unknown. Per-base quality was not reported, and no clone a single base away is much larger than it. These data are taken from a study of shared clonotypes between healthy human individuals (dated by TCRdb to 2020 to 2022). At the level of the whole study: Three men and two women, aged 18 to 49 years, made up the cohort. For each donor, CD4 naive and CD4 memory were each run on three plates, CD8 naive on two plates, and CD8 memory on one plate. To estimate repertoire size and how much clonotypes are shared between individuals, the study performed deep sequencing of blood TCR repertoires from 4 to 6 healthy adults. Libraries were prepared and TCR repertoires were sequenced by different laboratories using diverse techniques, in order to increase sequencing depth and limit assay-specific biases. Each donor's leukapheresis produced roughly between roughly 0.94 and 9.5 billion PBMCs.

The cysteine opens and the phenylalanine closes a CDR3 of 11 amino acids. Just CDR3 DNA is preserved here, 33 bases in frame from base 1. The CDR1 and CDR2 encoded by the germline V gene (reference sequence) are DFQATT and SNEGSKA. Trimming takes 4 bases from V and 4 bases from J, and the germline ends sit 7 bases apart. TCR CDR3 regions were amplified from genomic DNA by multiplex PCR using the deep immunoSEQ assay. Extracted genomic DNA from each cell subset was spread evenly across all wells of several immunoSEQ 96-well plates, with each plate serving as a replicate. For sorted subsets, around 200 ng genomic DNA, equal to some 30,000 T cell genomes, was loaded into each replicate PCR. Purified libraries were quantified with a Qubit 3.0 fluorometer, sized on a Bioanalyzer 2100, and re-quantified with the KAPA Library Quantification kit. A separate single-read 150-cycle Illumina NextSeq 550 flow cell was used to sequence each immunoSEQ 96-well plate. As for how the authors treated the data: The immunoSEQ output contained only junctional sequences without quality scores, so filtering could not match that applied to full-length reads. To assign V/J genes and CDR3, sequences were annotated using PyIR, a Python wrapper for IgBLAST v1.9, with IMGT germline references. Reads were filtered out if the reads had weak V/J assignments (E-value above 1e-6), no CDR3, stop codons, out-of-frame junctions, or ambiguous translated residues. V3J clonotypes were defined as sequences sharing an identical inferred V gene, J gene, and CDR3 amino acid sequence. Percentage overlap between repertoires was computed as shared unique clonotypes divided by the size of the smaller repertoire. Three approaches were used to assess repertoire richness: RTK rarefaction, the Chao1 estimator, and Recon v2.1 estimates of unobserved clonotypes. For all TCRbeta clonotypes obtained by the gDNA method from several donors, generation probabilities were computed with OLGA. TCRdb provides this immuneACCESS table in a form limited to in-frame rearrangements. Some clones are lacking; in checked studies, under half of them reflect an unresolved V gene, and why the rest are absent is not known. The V and J calls and the clone size are those of that table, but D and trimming were determined from the DNA. The sample table shows hundreds of thousands of clones, and about 98% are seen once. More than 0.3% of the sample rests with the top ten.

For the CD8 naive samples, CD45RO-negative cells were positively selected for CCR7, yielding a CD45RA+CCR7+ population from which TemRA cells were excluded. Healthy HIV-negative adults with no recently reported acute infections or vaccinations were included as donors. Only Caucasian adults living in Nashville, Tennessee, USA were represented among the donors. Blood was collected by leukapheresis, and PBMCs were isolated by Ficoll-Histopaque density gradient centrifugation and then cryopreserved in liquid nitrogen vapor phase. Analytical flow cytometry was used to check the purity and quantity of each magnetically sorted T cell population. Each sorted fraction had its genomic DNA isolated and then quantified by UV absorbance on a Nanodrop 2000c. Broad study findings and their caveats: Pairwise subsampling indicated that sequencing depth was expected to affect the degree of clonotype sharing among donors. The genetic and exposure-history diversity represented was limited by the small number of donors. Clonotypes shared by all four sorted-subset donors showed higher generation probabilities than non-shared clonotypes. Estimated clonotype richness was generally larger for naive than for memory subsets. Even with the large sequencing depth, rarefaction of the sorted-subset datasets indicated that sequencing was incomplete. Sharing across four donors was observed for about 4.8% of naive CD4, under 4% of naive CD8, roughly 2.3% of memory CD4, and roughly 0.4% of memory CD8 clonotypes. Sampling was restricted to blood, and TCR repertoires in tissues likely differ from the TCR repertoires found in blood.

The clonotype comes from a man aged 25-45 years in good health. Sequencing input: naive CD8+ T cells sorted from blood. This specimen's cell subset or site label, per the study, means: CD45RA+CCR7+. Here the chain combines TRBV20-1 and TRBJ1-2, with an unclear D gene assignment. The CDR3 here reads CSAKDTYGYTF. The sequence in DNA is TGCAGTGCTAAAGACACCTATGGCTACACCTTC.